Sequencing of this T cell receptor beta chain was carried out in a study of cytomegalovirus exposure and HLA in healthy donors. Study summary: Most donors, roughly 84% of 350 to 450 genotyped, fell in the Caucasian-associated ancestry cluster.

This clone was counted only a few times. Its matching antigen is unknown. Vbeta (60) and Jbeta (13) primers were used in the PCR. Clones were sequenced by immunoSEQ multiplex PCR, and TCRdb holds only the in-frame ones, with some missing. The sample yields more than 80,000 clones, 65% to 85% seen once. Regarding the study as a whole: Analysis was carried out at a later point, and it linked a missense DCLRE1C variant to TCR beta V- and J-gene trimming. Most subjects had HLA-A and HLA-B alleles reportedly predicted accurately by TCR beta sequences. The analysis excluded some indistinguishable V segments, including TRBV6-2 and TRBV6-3.

Per the germline V gene, CDR1 is SQVTM and CDR2 is ANQGSEA. V lost 6 bases, J lost 1 base, and 6 bases stayed unmatched. This CDR3 is built from 14 residues. V and J are TRBV29-1 and TRBJ1-1; 9 bases map to TRBD1. This clonotype was obtained from a woman between 70 and 85 years old in good health and CMV-seropositive. The sample taken for sequencing was PBMCs. The CDR3 reads CSVKQGASNTEAFF. The CDR3 DNA reads TGCAGCGTCAAACAGGGGGCCTCGAACACTGAAGCTTTCTTT.